This T cell receptor (beta chain) was recovered during a study of T-cell reconstitution after alpha-beta-depleted transplantation in children. There are a few counts of this clonotype. The CDR3 has 17 residues. CDR1 is MNHNS, CDR2 SASEGT, per germline. Trimming pared 1 base from V and 0 bases from J, leaving 14 bases between. Unique molecular identifiers were incorporated during preparation of the TCRbeta library. TCRdb re-analysed the PCR reads in MiXCR, keeping a single row per CDR3 protein. This table holds about 470,000 distinct CDR3 sequences, over 40% found once. V usage is TRBV6-1 and J usage is TRBJ2-3; D is possibly TRBD1 or TRBD2 (6 bases each). This clonotype was sampled from a girl aged 2 to 9 with aplastic anemia, due to receive a stem cell transplant. Sequencing was performed on PBMCs, taken before TCRalphabeta/CD19-depleted stem cell transplant. CDR3 in DNA: TGTGCCAGCAGTGAAGTTGTCGCGGGGACAAGCACAGATACGCAGTATTTT. This gives the protein CASSEVVAGTSTDTQYF.